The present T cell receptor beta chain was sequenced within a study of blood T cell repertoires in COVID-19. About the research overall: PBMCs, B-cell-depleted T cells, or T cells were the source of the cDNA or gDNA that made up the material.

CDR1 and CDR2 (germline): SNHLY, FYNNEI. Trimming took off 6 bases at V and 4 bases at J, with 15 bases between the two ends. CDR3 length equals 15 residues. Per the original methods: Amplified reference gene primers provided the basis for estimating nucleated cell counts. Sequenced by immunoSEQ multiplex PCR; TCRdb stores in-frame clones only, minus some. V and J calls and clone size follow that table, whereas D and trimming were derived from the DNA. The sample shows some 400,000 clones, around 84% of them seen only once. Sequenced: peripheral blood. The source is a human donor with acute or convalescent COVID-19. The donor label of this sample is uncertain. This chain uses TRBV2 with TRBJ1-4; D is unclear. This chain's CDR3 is CASRRHGVNNEKLFF. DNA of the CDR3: TGTGCCAGCAGGAGACACGGGGTTAATAATGAAAAACTGTTTTTT.